One T cell receptor (beta chain) is described in this entry. Its antigen is not identified. The data stem from a study of blood T cells in healthy people across ages. Study conclusions and caveats: Naive and antigen-experienced cells could not be conclusively compared, given unsorted PBMCs.

PCR was performed a second time for roughly 7 to 12 cycles using a sample-barcoded 5' primer and a J-beta primer mix. Via MiXCR, TCRdb re-called the 5' RACE reads, giving one row per CDR3 protein. Here the sample spans more than 650,000 distinct CDR3 sequences, about 20% being singletons. This TCR was recovered from a man aged 65 to 85 in good health. Sequenced material: blood.

The CDR3 DNA sequence: TGTGCCATCAGTGCCCGGACAGGAAGCTACGAGCAGTACGTC. It translates to CAISARTGSYEQYV. This chain joins TRBV10-3 and TRBJ2-7; TRBD1 matches 7 bases. Germline values: CDR1 ENHRY, CDR2 SYGVKD. The V gene end was trimmed by 4 bases and the J gene end by 3 bases; junction bases not matched to a gene: 6. The CDR3 has 14 residues.